The entry below gives a single T cell receptor beta chain sequence along with its context. The target antigen is unknown. PCR was performed using 60 Vbeta and 13 Jbeta primers. Measured with immunoSEQ multiplex PCR; TCRdb has only the in-frame clones, and not every one. Of 150,000 to 160,000 clones in the sample, more than 75% are singletons; the top ten hold less than 2.5%. CDR1 and CDR2 from the germline V gene are SGDLS and YYNGEE. The CDR3 loop spans 18 amino acids. Germline trimming cut 0 bases from V and 4 bases from J; bases unmatched to any gene: 11. This sample was included in a study of cytomegalovirus exposure and HLA in healthy donors. The overall study: Earlier work reported approximately 100 million unique TCR beta sequences from some 170 million T cells.

Notes on the study in general: Cytomegalovirus-associated status was assigned to about 180 TCR beta chains. An analysis was carried out later, and it reportedly showed fewer N-insertions in an Asian-associated ancestry cluster than the 666-donor mean. When a later analysis compared HLA-associated TCR beta chains with equally common others, the HLA-associated chains turned out to be more clonally expanded and to have lower generation probabilities.

The chain carries TRBV9 and TRBJ2-5; 11 nucleotides match TRBD2. The sequenced material came from PBMCs. The origin of this receptor is a woman between 18 and 29 years old in good health and CMV-seronegative. Here the CDR3 reads CASSVDGSGGALGETQYF. For the CDR3, the DNA is TGTGCCAGCAGCGTAGATGGTAGCGGGGGGGCCCTGGGAGAGACCCAGTACTTC.